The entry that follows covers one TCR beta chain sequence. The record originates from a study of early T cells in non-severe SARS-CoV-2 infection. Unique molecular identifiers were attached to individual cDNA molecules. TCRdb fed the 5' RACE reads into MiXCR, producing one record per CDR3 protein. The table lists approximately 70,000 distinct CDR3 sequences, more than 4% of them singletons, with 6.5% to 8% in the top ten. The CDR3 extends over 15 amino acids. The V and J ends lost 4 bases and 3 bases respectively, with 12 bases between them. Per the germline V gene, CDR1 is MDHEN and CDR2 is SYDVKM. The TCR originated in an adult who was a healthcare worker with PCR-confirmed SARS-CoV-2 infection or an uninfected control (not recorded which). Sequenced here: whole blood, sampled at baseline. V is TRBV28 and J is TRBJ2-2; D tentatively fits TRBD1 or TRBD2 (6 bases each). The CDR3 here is CASSYSGDYTGELFF. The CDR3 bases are TGTGCCAGCAGTTACTCAGGGGACTACACCGGGGAGCTGTTTTTT.